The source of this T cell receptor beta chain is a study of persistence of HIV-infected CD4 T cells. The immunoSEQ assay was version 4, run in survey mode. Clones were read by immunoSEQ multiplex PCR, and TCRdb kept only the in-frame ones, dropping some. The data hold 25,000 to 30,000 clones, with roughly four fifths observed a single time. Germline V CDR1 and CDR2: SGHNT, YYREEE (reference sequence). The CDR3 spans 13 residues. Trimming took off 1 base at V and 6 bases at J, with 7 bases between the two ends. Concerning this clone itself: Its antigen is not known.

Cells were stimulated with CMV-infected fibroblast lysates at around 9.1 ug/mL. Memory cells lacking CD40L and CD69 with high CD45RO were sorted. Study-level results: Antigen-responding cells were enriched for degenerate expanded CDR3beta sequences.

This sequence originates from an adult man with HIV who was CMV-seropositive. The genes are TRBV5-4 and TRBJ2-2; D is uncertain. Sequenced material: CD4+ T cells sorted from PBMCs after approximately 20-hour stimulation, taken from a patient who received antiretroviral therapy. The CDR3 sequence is CASSLPQPGELFF. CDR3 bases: TGTGCCAGCAGCTTGCCCCAACCCGGGGAGCTGTTTTTT. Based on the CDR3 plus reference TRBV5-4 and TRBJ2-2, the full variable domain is ETGVTQSPTHLIKTRGQQVTLRCSSQSGHNTVSWYQQALGQGPQFIFQYYREEENGRGNFPPRFSGLQFPNYSSELNVNALELDDSALYLCASSLPQPGELFFGEGSRLTVL.